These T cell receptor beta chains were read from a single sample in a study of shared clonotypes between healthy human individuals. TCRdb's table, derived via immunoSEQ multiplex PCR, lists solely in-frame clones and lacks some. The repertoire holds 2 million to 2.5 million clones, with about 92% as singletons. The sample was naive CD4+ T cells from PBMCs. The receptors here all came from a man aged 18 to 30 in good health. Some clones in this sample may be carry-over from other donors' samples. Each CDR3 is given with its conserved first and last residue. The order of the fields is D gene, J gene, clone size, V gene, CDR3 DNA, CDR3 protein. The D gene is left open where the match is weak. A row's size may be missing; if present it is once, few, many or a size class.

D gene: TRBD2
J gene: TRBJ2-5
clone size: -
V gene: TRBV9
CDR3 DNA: TGTGCCAGCAGCGTAGGGGCTAGCGGGAGAGAGACCCAGTACTTC
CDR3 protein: CASSVGASGRETQYF

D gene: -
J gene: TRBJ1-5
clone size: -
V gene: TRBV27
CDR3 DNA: TGTGCCAGCAGGGGGGGTTGGGGCAATCAGCCCCAGCATTTT
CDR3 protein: CASRGGWGNQPQHF

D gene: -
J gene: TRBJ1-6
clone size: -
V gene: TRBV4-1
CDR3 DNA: TGCGCCAGCAGCCAAGTGGCAGGGGAAAACCATAATTCACCCCTCCACTTT
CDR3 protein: CASSQVAGENHNSPLHF

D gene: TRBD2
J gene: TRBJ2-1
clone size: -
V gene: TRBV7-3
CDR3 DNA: TGTGCCAGCAGCTTAGGACTAGCCTCCGATGAGCAGTTCTTC
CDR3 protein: CASSLGLASDEQFF

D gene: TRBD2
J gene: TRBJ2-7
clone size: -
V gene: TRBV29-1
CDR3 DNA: TGCAGCGTTGAAATAGCGGGCCGGGCCTACGAGCAGTACTTC
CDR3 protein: CSVEIAGRAYEQYF

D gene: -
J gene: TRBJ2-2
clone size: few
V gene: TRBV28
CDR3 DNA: TGTGCCAGCGGGACACCTAACACCGGGGAGCTGTTTTTT
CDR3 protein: CASGTPNTGELFF

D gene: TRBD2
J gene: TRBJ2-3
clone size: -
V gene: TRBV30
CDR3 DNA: TGTGCCTGGAGTGTTCAAGCGGGAGTGCAAGATACGCAGTATTTT
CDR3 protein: CAWSVQAGVQDTQYF

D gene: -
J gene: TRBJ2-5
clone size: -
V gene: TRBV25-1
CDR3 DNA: TGTGCCAGCAGTGAATCATTCGGCGGACGGAACCCAGAGACCCAGTACTTC
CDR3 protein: CASSESFGGRNPETQYF

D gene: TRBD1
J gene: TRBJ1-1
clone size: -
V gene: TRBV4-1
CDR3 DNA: TGCGCCAGCAGCCGCCGGGACAGGGTCGCGGCTGAAGCTTTCTTT
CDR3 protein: CASSRRDRVAAEAFF

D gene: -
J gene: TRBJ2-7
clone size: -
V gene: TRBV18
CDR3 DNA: TGTGCCAGCTCACCATTTCCAGCTACCTACGAGCAGTACTTC
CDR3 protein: CASSPFPATYEQYF

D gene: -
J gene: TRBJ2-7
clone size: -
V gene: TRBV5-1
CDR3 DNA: TGCGCCAGCAGCTTGGGAGGGGGCGAGCAGTACTTC
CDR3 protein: CASSLGGGEQYF

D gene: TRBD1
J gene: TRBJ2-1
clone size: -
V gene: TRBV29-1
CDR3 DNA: TGCAGCGTTGCGCGGGGGACAGGGTACAATGAGCAGTTCTTC
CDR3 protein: CSVARGTGYNEQFF

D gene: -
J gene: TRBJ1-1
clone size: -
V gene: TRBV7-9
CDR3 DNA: TGTGCCAGCAGCTTAGGGGGGATTGATGAAGCTTTCTTT
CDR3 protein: CASSLGGIDEAFF

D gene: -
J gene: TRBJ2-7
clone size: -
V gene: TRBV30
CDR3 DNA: TGTGCCTGGAGCGTTCCGGGTCCCCTCTACGAGCAGTACTTC
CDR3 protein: CAWSVPGPLYEQYF

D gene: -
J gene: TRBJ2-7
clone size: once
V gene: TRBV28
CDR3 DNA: TGTGCCAGCAGCAGGACGGGAGTAGCGAATTACGAGCAGTACTTC
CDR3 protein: CASSRTGVANYEQYF

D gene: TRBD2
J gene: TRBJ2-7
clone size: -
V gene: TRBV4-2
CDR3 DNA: TGTGCCAGCAGCCGCAGCGGGAGTTACGAGCAGTACTTC
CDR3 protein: CASSRSGSYEQYF

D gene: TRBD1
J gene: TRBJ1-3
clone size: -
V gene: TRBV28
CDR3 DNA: TGTGCCAGCACGGGACAGGGGGCCCCTGGAAACACCATATATTTT
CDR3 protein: CASTGQGAPGNTIYF

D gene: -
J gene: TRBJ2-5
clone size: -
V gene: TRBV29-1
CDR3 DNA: TGCAGCGTTGCGTATATTAAGGGCTTCCATGGGCAAGAGACCCAGTACTTC
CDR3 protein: CSVAYIKGFHGQETQYF

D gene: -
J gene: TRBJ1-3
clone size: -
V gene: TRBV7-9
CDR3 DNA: TGTGCCAGCCAGGGGACGCCCGGAAACACCATATATTTT
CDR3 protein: CASQGTPGNTIYF

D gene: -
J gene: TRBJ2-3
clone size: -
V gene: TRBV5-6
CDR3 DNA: TGTGCCAGCAGCTTGGTTGGAGGGGGCACAGATACGCAGTATTTT
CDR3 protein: CASSLVGGGTDTQYF

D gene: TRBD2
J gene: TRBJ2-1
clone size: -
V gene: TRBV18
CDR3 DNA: TGTGCCAGCTCACCACTCAGGAGCGGGAGGCTCACGGGGAATGAGCAGTTCTTC
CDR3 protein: CASSPLRSGRLTGNEQFF

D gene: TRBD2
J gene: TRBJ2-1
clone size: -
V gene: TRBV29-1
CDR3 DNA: TGCAGCGTGTCCCGCCTAGCGGGAGCGGACAATGAGCAGTTCTTC
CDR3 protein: CSVSRLAGADNEQFF

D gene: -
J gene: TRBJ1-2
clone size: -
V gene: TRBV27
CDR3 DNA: TGTGCCAGCATTATCTACAGGGCCCGCCCAGGGGAGGGCTACACCTTC
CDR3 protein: CASIIYRARPGEGYTF

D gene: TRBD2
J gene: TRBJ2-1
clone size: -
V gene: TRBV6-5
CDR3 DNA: TGTGCCAGCACCCAATCTAGCGGGAGGGCCTTTGAGCAGTTCTTC
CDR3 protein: CASTQSSGRAFEQFF

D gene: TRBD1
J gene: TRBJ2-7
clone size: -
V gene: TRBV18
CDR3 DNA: TGTGCCAGCTCACCGGGACAGGGTAGCACCTACGAGCAGTACTTC
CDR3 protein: CASSPGQGSTYEQYF

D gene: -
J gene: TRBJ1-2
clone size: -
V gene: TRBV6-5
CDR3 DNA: TGTGCCAGCAGGGCAGGGAACTATGGCTACACCTTC
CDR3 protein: CASRAGNYGYTF

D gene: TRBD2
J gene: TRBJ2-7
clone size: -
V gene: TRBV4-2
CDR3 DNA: TGTGCCAGCAGCCATTTAGCGGGAGCGTTCTCCTACGAGCAGTACTTC
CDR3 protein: CASSHLAGAFSYEQYF

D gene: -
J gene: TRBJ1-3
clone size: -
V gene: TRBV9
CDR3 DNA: TGTGCCAGCAGCGTACAGGGTTCTGGAAACACCATATATTTT
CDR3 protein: CASSVQGSGNTIYF

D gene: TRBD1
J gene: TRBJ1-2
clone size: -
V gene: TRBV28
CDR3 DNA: TGTGCCAGCAGTAGGGACAGCTATGGCTACACCTTC
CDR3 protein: CASSRDSYGYTF

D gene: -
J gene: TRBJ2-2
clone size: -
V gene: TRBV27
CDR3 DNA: TGTGCCAGCAGCTTCGACTGGCGGGCCGCGAACACCGGGGAGCTGTTTTTT
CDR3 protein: CASSFDWRAANTGELFF

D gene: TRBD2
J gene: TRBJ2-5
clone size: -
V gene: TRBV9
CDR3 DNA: TGTGCCAGCAGCGGACTAGCGGGAGTTGACGAGACCCAGTACTTC
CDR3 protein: CASSGLAGVDETQYF

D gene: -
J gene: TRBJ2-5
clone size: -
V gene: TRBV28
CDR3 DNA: TGTGCCAGCAGTGTCGGACAGCCTCAAGAGACCCAGTACTTC
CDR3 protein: CASSVGQPQETQYF

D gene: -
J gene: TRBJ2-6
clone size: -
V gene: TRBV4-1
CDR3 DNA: TGCGCCAGCAGCCAAGAGGTCCGCGCCCCTGGGGCCAACGTCCTGACTTTC
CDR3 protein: CASSQEVRAPGANVLTF

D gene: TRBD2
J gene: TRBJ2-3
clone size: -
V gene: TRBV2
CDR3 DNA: TGTGCCAGCAGTCGGACTAGCGGGAGGATCACAGATACGCAGTATTTT
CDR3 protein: CASSRTSGRITDTQYF

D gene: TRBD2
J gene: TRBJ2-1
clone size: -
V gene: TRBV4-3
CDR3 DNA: TGCGCCAGCAGCCAAGATCTTTTGCGGGGGGCAAGCTCCTACAATGAGCAGTTCTTC
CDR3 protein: CASSQDLLRGASSYNEQFF

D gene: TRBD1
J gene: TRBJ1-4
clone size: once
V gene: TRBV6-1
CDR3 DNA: TGTGCCAGCAGTGAAGAGACAGGGGGCTGGGTAGGTGAAAAACTGTTTTTT
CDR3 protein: CASSEETGGWVGEKLFF

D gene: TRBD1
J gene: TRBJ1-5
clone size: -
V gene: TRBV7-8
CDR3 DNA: TGTGCCAGCAGCCCCTTCGGGACAGCAGCTAGCAATCAGCCCCAGCATTTT
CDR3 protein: CASSPFGTAASNQPQHF

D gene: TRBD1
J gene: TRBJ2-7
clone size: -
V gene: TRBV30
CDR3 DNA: TGTGCCTGGACCCGGCGGGACAGGGATAGGGGCGAGCAGTACTTC
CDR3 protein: CAWTRRDRDRGEQYF

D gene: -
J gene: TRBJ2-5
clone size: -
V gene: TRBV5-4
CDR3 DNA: TGTGCCAGCAGCTTGCCAGAGCAAGAGACCCAGTACTTC
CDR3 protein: CASSLPEQETQYF

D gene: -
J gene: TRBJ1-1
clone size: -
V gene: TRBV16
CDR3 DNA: TGTGCCAGCAGCCAATCACAATCCACTGAAGCTTTCTTT
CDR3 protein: CASSQSQSTEAFF

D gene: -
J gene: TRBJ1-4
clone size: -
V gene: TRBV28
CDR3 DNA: TGTGCCAGCAGCCTCCCCGGGGGTGGGGAAAAACTGTTTTTT
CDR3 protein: CASSLPGGGEKLFF

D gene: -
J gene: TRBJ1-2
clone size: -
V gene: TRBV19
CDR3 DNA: TGTGCCAGTCGGGAGCAGGGAAACCCCTATGGCTACACCTTC
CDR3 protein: CASREQGNPYGYTF

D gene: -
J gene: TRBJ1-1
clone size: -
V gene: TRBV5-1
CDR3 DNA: TGCGCCAGCAGCGGGCAGGACCCTGAAGCTTTCTTT
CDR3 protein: CASSGQDPEAFF

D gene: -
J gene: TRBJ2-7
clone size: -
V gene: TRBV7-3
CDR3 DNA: TGTGCCAGCAGCTTATGGGGCGGGACCTACGAGCAGTACTTC
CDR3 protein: CASSLWGGTYEQYF

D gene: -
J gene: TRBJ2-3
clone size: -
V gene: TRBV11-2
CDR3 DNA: TGTGCCAGCAGCTTATTTGAGTCTAGCACAGATACGCAGTATTTT
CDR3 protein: CASSLFESSTDTQYF

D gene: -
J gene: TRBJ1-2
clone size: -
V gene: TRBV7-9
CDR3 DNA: TGTGCCAGCAGCTTAGGGCGGACAGCATTCTATGGCTACACCTTC
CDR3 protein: CASSLGRTAFYGYTF

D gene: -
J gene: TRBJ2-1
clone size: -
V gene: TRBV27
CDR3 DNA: TGTGCCAGCAGTGCCCGGCAAAATCGGCCCGGCAATGAGCAGTTCTTC
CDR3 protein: CASSARQNRPGNEQFF

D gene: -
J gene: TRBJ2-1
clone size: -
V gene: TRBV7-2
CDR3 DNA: TGTGCCAGCAGCCGCTTGGGGCTAAGCTCCTACAATGAGCAGTTCTTC
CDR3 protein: CASSRLGLSSYNEQFF

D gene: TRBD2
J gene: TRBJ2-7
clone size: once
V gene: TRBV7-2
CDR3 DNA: TGTGCCAGCAGCTGGGGGCCCGGGACTAGCGGGACGGCCTACGAGCAGTACTTC
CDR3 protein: CASSWGPGTSGTAYEQYF

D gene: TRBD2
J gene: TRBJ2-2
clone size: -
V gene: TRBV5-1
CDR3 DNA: TGCGCCAGCAGCTTCACTAGCGGGAGGGCCCCCGGGGAGCTGTTTTTT
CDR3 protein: CASSFTSGRAPGELFF

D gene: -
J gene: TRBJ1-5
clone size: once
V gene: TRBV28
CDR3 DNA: TGTGCCAGCAGTTCGGACAGCCGTAGACGGAATCAGCCCCAGCATTTT
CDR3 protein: CASSSDSRRRNQPQHF